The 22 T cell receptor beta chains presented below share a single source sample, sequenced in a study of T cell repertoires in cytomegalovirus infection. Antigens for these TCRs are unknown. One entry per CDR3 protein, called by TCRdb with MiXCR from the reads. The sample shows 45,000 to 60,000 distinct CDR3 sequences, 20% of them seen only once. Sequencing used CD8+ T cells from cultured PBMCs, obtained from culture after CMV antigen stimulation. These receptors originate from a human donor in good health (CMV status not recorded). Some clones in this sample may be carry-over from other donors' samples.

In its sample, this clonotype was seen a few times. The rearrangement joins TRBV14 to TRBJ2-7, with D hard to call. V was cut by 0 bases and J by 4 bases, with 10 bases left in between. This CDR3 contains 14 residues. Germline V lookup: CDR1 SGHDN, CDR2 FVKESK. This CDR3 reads CASSQEYPPYEQYF. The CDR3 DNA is TGTGCCAGCAGCCAAGAGTACCCCCCGTACGAGCAGTACTTC.

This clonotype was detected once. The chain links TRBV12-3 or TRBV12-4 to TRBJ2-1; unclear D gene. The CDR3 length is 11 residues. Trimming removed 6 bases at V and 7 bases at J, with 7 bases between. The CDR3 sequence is CASRFLNEQFF. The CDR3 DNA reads TGTGCCAGCAGATTTCTGAATGAGCAGTTCTTC.

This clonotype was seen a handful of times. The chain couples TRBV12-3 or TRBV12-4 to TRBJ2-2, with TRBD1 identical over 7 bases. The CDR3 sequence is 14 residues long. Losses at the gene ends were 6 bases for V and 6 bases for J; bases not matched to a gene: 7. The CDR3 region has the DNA TGTGCCAGCAGCTGGACAGGTGTGGCCGGGGAGCTGTTTTTT. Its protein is CASSWTGVAGELFF.

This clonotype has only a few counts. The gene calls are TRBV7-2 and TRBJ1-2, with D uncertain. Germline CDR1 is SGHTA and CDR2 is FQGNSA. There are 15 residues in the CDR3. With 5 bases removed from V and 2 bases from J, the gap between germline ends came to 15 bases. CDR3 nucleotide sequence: TGTGCCAGCAGCGGCGCGATGAGCGCGAACTATGGCTACACCTTC. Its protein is CASSGAMSANYGYTF.

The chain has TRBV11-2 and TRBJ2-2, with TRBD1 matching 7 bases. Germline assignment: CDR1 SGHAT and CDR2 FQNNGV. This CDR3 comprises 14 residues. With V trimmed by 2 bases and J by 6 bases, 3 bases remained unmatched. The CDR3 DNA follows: TGTGCCAGCAGCTTAAGTCAGGGGGCCGGGGAGCTGTTTTTT. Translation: CASSLSQGAGELFF.

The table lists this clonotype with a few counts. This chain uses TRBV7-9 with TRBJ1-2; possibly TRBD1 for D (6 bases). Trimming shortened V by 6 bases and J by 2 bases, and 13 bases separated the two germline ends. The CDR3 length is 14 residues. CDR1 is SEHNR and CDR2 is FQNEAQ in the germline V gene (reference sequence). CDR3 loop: CASSYGGENYGYTF. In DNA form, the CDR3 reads TGTGCCAGCAGTTACGGGGGCGAGAACTATGGCTACACCTTC.

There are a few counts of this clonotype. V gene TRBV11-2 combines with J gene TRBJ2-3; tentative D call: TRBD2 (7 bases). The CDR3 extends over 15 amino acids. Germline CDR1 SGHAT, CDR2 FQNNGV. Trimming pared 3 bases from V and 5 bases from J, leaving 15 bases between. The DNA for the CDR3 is TGTGCCAGCAGCTTGGGGGGGCGCGTGGAAGATACGCAGTATTTT. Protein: CASSLGGRVEDTQYF. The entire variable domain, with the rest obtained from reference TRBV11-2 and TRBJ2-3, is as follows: EAGVAQSPRYKIIEKRQSVAFWCNPISGHATLYWYQQILGQGPKLLIQFQNNGVVDDSQLPKDRFSAERLKGVDSTLKIQPAKLEDSAVYLCASSLGGRVEDTQYFGPGTRLTVL.

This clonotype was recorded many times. Written as DNA, the CDR3 is TGTGCCAGTAGTCCTCTTTGGTACCAAGAGACCCAGTACTTC. Its translation is CASSPLWYQETQYF. The chain couples TRBV19 to TRBJ2-5; D not resolved. The CDR3 is 14 residues long. CDR1 LNHDA and CDR2 SQIVND come from the germline V gene (reference sequence). Trimming took 5 bases from V and 0 from J, leaving 10 bases between them.

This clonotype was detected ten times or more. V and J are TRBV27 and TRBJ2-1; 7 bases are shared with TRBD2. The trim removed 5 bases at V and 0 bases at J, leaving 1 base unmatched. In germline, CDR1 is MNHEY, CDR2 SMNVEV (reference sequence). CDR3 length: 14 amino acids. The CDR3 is CASSPGGSYNEQFF. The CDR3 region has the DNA TGTGCCAGCAGTCCGGGGGGCTCCTACAATGAGCAGTTCTTC.

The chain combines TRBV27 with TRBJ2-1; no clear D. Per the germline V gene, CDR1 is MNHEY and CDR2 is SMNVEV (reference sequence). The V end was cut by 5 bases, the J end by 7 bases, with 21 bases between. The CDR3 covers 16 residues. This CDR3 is CASSAPRNRPLNEQFF. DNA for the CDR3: TGTGCCAGCAGTGCTCCTAGGAATCGACCCCTTAATGAGCAGTTCTTC.

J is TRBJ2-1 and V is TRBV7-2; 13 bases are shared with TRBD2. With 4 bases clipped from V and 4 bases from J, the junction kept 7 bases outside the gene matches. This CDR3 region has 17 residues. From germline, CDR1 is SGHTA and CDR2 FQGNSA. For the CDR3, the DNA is TGTGCCAGCAGCTCCCTCGGACTAGCGGGAGTTTACAATGAGCAGTTCTTC. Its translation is CASSSLGLAGVYNEQFF. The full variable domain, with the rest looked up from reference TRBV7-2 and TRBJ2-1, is GAGVSQSPSNKVTEKGKDVELRCDPISGHTALYWYRQSLGQGLEFLIYFQGNSAPDKSGLPSDRFSAERTGGSVSTLTIQRTQQEDSAVYLCASSSLGLAGVYNEQFFGPGTRLTVL.

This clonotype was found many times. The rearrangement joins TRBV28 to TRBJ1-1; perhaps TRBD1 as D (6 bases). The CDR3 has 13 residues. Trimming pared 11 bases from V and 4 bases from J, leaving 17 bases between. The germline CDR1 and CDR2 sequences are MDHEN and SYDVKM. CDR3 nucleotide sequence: TGTGCCGTCGTGGGGGCTCCCTTCACTGAAGCTTTCTTT. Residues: CAVVGAPFTEAFF.

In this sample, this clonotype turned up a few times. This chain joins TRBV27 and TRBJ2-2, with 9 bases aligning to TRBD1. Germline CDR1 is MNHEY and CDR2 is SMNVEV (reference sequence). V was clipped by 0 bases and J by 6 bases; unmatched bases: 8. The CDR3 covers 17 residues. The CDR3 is CASSLSPDRGYSGELFF. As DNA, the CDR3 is TGTGCCAGCAGTTTATCCCCAGACAGGGGGTACTCCGGGGAGCTGTTTTTT.

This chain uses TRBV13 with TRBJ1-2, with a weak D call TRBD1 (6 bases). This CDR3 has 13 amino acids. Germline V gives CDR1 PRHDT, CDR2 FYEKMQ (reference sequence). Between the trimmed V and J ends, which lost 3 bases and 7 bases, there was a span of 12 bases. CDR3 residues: CASSLGQGIGYTF. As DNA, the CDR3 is TGTGCCAGCAGCTTGGGGCAGGGGATTGGCTACACCTTC.

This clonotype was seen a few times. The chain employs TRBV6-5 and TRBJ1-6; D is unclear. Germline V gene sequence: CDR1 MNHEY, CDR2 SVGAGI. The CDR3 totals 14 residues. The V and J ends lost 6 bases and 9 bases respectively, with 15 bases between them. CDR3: CASSINPPVSPLHF. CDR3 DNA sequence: TGTGCCAGCAGCATAAATCCTCCAGTTTCACCCCTCCACTTT.

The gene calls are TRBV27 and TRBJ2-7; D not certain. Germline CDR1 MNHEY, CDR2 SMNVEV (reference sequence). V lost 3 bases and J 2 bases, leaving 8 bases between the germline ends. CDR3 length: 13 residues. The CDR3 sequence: CASSFGPTYEQYF. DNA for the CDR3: TGTGCCAGCAGTTTTGGGCCGACCTACGAGCAGTACTTC.

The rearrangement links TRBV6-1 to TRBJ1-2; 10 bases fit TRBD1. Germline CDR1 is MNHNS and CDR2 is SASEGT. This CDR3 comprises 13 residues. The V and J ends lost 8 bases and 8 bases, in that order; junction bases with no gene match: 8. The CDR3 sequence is CASATGTGVGYTF. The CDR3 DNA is TGTGCCAGCGCTACCGGGACAGGGGTGGGCTACACCTTC.

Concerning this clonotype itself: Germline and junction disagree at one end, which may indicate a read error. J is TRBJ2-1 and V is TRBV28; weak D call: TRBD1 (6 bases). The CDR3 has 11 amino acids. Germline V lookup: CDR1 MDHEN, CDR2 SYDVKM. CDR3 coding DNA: TGTGGCAGCCTGGACAGTAATGAGCAGTTCTTC. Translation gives CGSLDSNEQFF.

The DNA of the CDR3 is TGTGCCAGCAGCTTAACGGGGCGGGCGGCTGAAGAGCAGTACTTC. Its translation is CASSLTGRAAEEQYF. The rearrangement uses TRBV7-3 and TRBJ2-7; the D gene could be TRBD1 or TRBD2 (5 bases each). Germline V gene sequence: CDR1 SGHTA, CDR2 FQGTGA. The CDR3 covers 15 residues. Trimming pared 0 bases from V and 7 bases from J, leaving 16 bases between.

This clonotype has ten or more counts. The CDR3 loop is CASSQDTSTGENIQYF. In DNA form, the CDR3 reads TGCGCCAGCAGCCAAGATACAAGCACGGGGGAAAACATTCAGTACTTC. The gene calls are TRBV4-1 and TRBJ2-4; TRBD2 is a possible D gene (6 bases). CDR1 is MGHRA and CDR2 is YSYEKL in the germline V gene. V shed 0 bases and J shed 5 bases, with 14 bases lying between them. This CDR3 comprises 16 residues.

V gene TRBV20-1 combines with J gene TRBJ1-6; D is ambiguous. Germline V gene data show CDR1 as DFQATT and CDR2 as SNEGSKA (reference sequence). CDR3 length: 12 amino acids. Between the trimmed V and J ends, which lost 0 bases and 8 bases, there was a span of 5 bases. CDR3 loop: CSARDRDSPLHF. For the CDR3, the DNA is TGCAGTGCTAGAGATAGGGATTCACCCCTCCACTTT.

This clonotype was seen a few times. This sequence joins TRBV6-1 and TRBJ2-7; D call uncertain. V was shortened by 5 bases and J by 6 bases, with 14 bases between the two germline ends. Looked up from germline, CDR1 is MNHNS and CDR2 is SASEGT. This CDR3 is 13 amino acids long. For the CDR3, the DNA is TGTGCCAGCAGTTATAAAAGGAGTGGCGAGCAGTACTTC. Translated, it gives CASSYKRSGEQYF.